This record concerns one T cell receptor beta chain sequence. Its specificity is unknown. These data are taken from a study of CD8 T cells in ankylosing spondylitis. Study results and caveats: In ankylosing spondylitis blood, a motif of roughly eight highly homologous TCR beta variants appeared characteristic. Disease-associated clonotypes exhibited CD8+ identity and were relatively infrequent in peripheral blood.

J was trimmed by 4 bases and V by 5 bases; bases with no gene match: 11. The germline V gene has CDR1 SGHTA and CDR2 FQGNSA. This CDR3 spans 16 amino acids. TCR beta libraries were made by quantitative 5'-RACE with molecular barcodes. TCRdb ran MiXCR on the 5' RACE reads and lists one entry per CDR3 protein. The sample holds roughly 300,000 distinct CDR3 sequences, 7.5% to 9% seen once. The sample taken for sequencing was blood, either unsorted or a sorted T cell fraction (not recorded which). The J gene is TRBJ1-5, the V gene TRBV7-2, with TRBD1 matching over 7 bases. The receptor was derived from a male donor with ankylosing spondylitis. This CDR3 reads CASSHGHRGLNQPQHF. DNA for the CDR3: TGTGCCAGCAGCCACGGCCACAGGGGCCTTAATCAGCCCCAGCATTTT.